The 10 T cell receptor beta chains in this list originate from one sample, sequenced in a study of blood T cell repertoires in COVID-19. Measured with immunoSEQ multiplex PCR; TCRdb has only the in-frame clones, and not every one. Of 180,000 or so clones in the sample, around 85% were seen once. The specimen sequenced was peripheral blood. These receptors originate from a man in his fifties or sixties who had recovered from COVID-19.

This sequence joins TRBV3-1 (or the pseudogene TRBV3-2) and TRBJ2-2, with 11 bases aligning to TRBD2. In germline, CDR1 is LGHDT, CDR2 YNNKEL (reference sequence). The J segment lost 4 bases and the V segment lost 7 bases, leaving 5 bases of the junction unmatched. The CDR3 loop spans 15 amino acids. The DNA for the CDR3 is TGTGCCAGCAACAACGGACTAGCGGGCACCGGGGAGCTGTTTTTT. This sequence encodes CASNNGLAGTGELFF.

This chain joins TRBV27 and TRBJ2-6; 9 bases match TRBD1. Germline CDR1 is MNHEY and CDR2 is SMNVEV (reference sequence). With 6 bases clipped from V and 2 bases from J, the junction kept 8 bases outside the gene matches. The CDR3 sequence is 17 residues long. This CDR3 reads CASSLQGATAGANVLTF. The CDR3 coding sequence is TGTGCCAGCAGCCTACAGGGGGCAACGGCTGGGGCCAACGTCCTGACTTTC.

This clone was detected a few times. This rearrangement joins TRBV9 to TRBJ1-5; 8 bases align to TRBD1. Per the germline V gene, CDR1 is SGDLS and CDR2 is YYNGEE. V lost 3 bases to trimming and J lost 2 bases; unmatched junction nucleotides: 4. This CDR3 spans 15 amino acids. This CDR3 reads CASSATGQGNQPQHF. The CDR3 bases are TGTGCCAGCAGCGCAACGGGACAGGGCAATCAGCCCCAGCATTTT.

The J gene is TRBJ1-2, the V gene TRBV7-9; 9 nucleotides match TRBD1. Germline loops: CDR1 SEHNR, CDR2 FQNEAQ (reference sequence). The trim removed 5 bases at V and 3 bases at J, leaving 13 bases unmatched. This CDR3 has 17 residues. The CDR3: CASSPRDRVDSDYGYTF. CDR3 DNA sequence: TGTGCCAGCAGCCCCCGGGACAGGGTGGACTCCGACTATGGCTACACCTTC.

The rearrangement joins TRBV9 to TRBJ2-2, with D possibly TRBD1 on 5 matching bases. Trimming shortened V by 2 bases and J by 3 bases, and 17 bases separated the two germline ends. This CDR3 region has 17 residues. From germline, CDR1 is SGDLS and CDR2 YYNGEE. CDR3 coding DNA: TGTGCCAGCAGCGTTAGAACAGGTGGTGTTTACACCGGGGAGCTGTTTTTT. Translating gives CASSVRTGGVYTGELFF.

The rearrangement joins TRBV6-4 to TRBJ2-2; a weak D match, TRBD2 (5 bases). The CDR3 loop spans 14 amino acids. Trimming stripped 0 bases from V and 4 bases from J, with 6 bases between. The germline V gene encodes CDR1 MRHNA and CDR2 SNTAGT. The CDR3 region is CASSDSEVTGELFF. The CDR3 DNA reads TGTGCCAGCAGTGACTCGGAGGTCACCGGGGAGCTGTTTTTT.

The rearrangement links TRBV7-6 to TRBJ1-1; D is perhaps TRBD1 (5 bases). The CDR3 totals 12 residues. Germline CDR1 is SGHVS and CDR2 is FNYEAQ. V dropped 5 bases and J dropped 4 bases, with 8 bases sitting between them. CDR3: CASSKGSTEAFF. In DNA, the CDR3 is TGTGCCAGCAGCAAGGGGTCCACTGAAGCTTTCTTT.

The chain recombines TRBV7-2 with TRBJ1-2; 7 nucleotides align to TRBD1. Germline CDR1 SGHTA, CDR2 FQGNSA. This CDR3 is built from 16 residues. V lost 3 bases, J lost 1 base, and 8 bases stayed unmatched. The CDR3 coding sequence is TGTGCCAGCAGCTTCTTCTCGGGACAGCTTAACTATGGCTACACCTTC. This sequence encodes CASSFFSGQLNYGYTF.

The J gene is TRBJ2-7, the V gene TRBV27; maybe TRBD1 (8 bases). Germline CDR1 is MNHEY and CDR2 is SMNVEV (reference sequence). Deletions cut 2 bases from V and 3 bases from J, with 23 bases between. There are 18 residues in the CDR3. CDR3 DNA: TGTGCCAGCAGTTTAGAAGCCAGGGGGCTAGGGGGGGTCTACGAGCAGTACTTC. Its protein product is CASSLEARGLGGVYEQYF.

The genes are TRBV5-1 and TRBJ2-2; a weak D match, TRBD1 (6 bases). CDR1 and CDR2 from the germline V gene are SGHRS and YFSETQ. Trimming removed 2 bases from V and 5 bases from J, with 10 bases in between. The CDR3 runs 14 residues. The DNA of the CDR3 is TGCGCCAGCAGCTTTGGCCAGGGGACCGGGGAGCTGTTTTTT. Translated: CASSFGQGTGELFF.